This T cell receptor beta chain is drawn from a study of T cell repertoires in aging, cancer and after chemotherapy. About the research overall: Paired samples before and after chemotherapy came from glioblastoma patients receiving temozolomide-based therapy. Overall study findings and caveats: Median generation probability rose over the chemotherapy interval in each cancer cohort, suggesting rebound thymic output. Loss of evenness, beyond lost richness, contributed to age-related TCR diversity decline in cancer patients.

A mixed TRB-A/B primer pool amplified rearranged TRB by multiplex touch-down PCR. TCRdb re-analysed the multiplex PCR reads in MiXCR, keeping a single row per CDR3 protein. There are around 550 distinct CDR3 sequences in the sample; 20% occur only once, and 62% lies in the top ten. TCR beta rearrangements were amplified from peripheral blood genomic DNA. Germline-derived CDR1 and CDR2 are KGHDR and SFDVKD. V lost 3 bases and J 6 bases, leaving 10 bases between the germline ends. This CDR3 spans 13 amino acids. In this sample, this clonotype turned up a few times. Its antigen remains unknown. The genes are TRBV24-1 and TRBJ1-1, with D unclear. The sequence derives from a human donor with a solid tumor. Material: blood. The CDR3 is CATSDHGRPEAFF. DNA of the CDR3: TGTGCCACCAGTGATCACGGACGGCCTGAAGCTTTCTTT.